These T cell receptor beta chains were read from a single sample in a study of OX40 agonist ivuxolimab in advanced cancers. Generated by immunoSEQ multiplex PCR, the TCRdb table keeps only in-frame clones and is missing some. Among about 83,000 clones listed, about nine tenths were seen once. Sequenced here: CD4+ or CD8+ T cells sorted from blood, sampled in a trial of the OX40 agonist ivuxolimab. These receptors were collected from an adult with an advanced solid tumor such as melanoma, head and neck, liver or kidney cancer. CDR3s include the opening cysteine and the closing phenylalanine or tryptophan. The order of the fields is CDR3 protein, J gene, D gene, V gene. A D gene is named only where the DNA matches it firmly.

CASSEGVVGIGELFF,TRBJ2-2,NA,TRBV2
CASSLETDTEAFF,TRBJ1-1,NA,TRBV5-1
CASSDPYPANTEAFF,TRBJ1-1,NA,TRBV6-1
CASSLGGNGYTF,TRBJ1-2,NA,TRBV7-9
CASSVDLAGASYEQYF,TRBJ2-7,TRBD2,TRBV7-2
CASSYVRQGRNEQFF,TRBJ2-1,TRBD1,TRBV6-5
CASSLVAGSYEQYF,TRBJ2-7,NA,TRBV19
CATAPQGQTEAFF,TRBJ1-1,NA,TRBV10-1
CASSAHDGATRTGELFF,TRBJ2-2,NA,TRBV25-1
CASSENPKGAYYGYTF,TRBJ1-2,TRBD1,TRBV28
CASSERQRGEKLFF,TRBJ1-4,NA,TRBV2
CASSSPSGSRVSEQYF,TRBJ2-7,TRBD2,TRBV19
CASSAVDRGPDGYTF,TRBJ1-2,NA,TRBV7-8
CASSLPGGRTKNIQYF,TRBJ2-4,NA,TRBV7-2
CASSLPAEGREGYTF,TRBJ1-2,NA,TRBV5-1
CASIHQGVESGELFF,TRBJ2-2,TRBD1,TRBV19
CASTLRGLNEQYF,TRBJ2-7,TRBD1,TRBV27
CATRNTGTYEQYF,TRBJ2-7,NA,TRBV19
CSVAPWVGTGSYEQYF,TRBJ2-7,TRBD1,TRBV29-1
CASSQGYATNEKLFF,TRBJ1-4,NA,TRBV5-1
CASQAVGGSTGELFF,TRBJ2-2,NA,TRBV4-1
CASSSDRTREQYF,TRBJ2-7,NA,TRBV5-4
CASVGLNTEAFF,TRBJ1-1,NA,TRBV6-1